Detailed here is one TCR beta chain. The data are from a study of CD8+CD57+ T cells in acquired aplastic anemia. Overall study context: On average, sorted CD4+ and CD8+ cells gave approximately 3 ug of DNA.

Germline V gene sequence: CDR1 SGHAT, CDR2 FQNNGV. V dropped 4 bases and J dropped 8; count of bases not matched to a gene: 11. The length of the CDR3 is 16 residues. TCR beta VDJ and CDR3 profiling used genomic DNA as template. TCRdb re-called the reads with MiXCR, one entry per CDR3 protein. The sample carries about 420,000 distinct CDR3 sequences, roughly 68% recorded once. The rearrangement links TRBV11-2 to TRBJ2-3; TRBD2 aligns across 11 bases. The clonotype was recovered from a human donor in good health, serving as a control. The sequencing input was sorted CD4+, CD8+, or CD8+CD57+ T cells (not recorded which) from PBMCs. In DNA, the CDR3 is TGTGCCAGCAGCTGGCCCACTAGCGGGGGACCGGGTACGCAGTATTTT. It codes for CASSWPTSGGPGTQYF. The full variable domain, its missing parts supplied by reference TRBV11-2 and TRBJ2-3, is EAGVAQSPRYKIIEKRQSVAFWCNPISGHATLYWYQQILGQGPKLLIQFQNNGVVDDSQLPKDRFSAERLKGVDSTLKIQPAKLEDSAVYLCASSWPTSGGPGTQYFGPGTRLTVL.